What follows describes a single T cell receptor (beta chain). The data were obtained in a study of blood T cell repertoires in COVID-19. Study overall: Material from acute and convalescent COVID-19 was sourced from the United States, Italy and Spain. The analysed material was cDNA or gDNA that came from T cells, B-cell-depleted T cells, or PBMCs.

Study processing details: Scientists estimated how many nucleated cells there were by amplifying reference gene primers. Generated by immunoSEQ multiplex PCR, the TCRdb table keeps only in-frame clones and is missing some. That table furnishes V, J and clone size, whereas the DNA furnished D and trimming. The sample carries some 52,000 clones, about 90% recorded once. The germline V gene encodes CDR1 SGHDN and CDR2 FVKESK. The CDR3 is 13 amino acids. Trimming cost V 3 bases and J 2 bases, with 7 bases left between them. This clonotype was obtained from a human donor with active COVID-19. The donor label of this sample is uncertain. Sequencing input: peripheral blood. The gene calls are TRBV14 and TRBJ1-2; D may be TRBD1 (5 bases). DNA of the CDR3: TGTGCCAGCAGCCACCAGGGCAACTATGGCTACACCTTC. Protein sequence: CASSHQGNYGYTF.